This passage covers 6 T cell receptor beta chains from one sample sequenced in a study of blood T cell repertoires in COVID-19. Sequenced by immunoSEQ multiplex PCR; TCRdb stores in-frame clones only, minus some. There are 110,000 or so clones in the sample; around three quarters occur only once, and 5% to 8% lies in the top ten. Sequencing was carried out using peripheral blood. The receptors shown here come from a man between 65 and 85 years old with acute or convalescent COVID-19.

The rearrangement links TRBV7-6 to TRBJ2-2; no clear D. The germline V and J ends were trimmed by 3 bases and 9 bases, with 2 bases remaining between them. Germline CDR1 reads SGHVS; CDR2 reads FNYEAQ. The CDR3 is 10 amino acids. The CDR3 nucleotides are TGTGCCAGCAGCTTTAGGGAGCTGTTTTTT. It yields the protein CASSFRELFF.

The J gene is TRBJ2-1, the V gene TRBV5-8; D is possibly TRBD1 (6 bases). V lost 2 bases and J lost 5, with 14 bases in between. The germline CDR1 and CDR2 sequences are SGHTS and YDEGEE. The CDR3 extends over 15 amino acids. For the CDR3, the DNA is TGTGCCAGCAGCTTTATGGGGGCTCGGGACAATGAGCAGTTCTTC. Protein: CASSFMGARDNEQFF.

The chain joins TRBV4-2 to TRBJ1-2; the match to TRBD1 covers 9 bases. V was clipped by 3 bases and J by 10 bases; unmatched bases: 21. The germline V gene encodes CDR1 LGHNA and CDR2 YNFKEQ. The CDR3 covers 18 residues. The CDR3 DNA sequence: TGTGCCAGCAGCCATAATACCGGGACAGGGCTCTCCAATGCGGTCTACACCTTC. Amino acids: CASSHNTGTGLSNAVYTF.

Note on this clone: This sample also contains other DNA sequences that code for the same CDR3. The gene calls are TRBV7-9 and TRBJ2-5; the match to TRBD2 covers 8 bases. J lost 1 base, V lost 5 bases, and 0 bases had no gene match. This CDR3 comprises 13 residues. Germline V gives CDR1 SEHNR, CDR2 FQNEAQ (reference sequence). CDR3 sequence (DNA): TGTGCCAGCAGCCGGGGGGGCCAAGAGACCCAGTACTTC. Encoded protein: CASSRGGQETQYF.

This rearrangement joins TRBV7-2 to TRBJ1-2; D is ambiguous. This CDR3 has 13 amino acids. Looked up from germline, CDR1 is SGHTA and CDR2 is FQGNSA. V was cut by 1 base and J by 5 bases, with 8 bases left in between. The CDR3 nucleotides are TGTGCCAGCAGCTTAGACCCCCAGTATGGCTACACCTTC. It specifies CASSLDPQYGYTF.

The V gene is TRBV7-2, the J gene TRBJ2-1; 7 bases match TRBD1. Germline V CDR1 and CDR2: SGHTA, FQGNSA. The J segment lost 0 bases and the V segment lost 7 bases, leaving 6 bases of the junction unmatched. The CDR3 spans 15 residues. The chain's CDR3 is CASTLDRASYNEQFF. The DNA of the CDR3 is TGTGCCAGCACCCTAGACAGGGCCTCCTACAATGAGCAGTTCTTC.